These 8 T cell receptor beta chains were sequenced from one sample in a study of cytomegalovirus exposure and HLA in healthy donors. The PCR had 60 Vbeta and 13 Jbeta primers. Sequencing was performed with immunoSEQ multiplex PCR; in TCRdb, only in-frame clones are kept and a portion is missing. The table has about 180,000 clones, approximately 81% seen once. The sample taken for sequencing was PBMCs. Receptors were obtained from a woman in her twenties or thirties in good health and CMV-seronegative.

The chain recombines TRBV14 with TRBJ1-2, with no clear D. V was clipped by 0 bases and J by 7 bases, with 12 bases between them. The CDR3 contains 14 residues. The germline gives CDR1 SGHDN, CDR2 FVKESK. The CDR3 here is CASSQDKIQAGYTF. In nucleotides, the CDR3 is TGTGCCAGCAGCCAAGATAAGATCCAGGCTGGCTACACCTTC.

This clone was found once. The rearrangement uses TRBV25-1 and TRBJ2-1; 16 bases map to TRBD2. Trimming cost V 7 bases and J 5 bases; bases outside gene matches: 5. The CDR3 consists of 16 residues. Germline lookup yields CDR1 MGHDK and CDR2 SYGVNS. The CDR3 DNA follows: TGTGCCAGCAAGGGGACTAGCGGGAGGGTCGACAATGAGCAGTTCTTC. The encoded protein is CASKGTSGRVDNEQFF.

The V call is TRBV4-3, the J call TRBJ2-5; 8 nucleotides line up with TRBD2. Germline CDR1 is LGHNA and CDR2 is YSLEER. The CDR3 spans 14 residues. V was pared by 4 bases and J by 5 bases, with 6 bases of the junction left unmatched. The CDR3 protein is CASSPGGVFETQYF. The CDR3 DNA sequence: TGCGCCAGCAGCCCGGGGGGGGTATTCGAGACCCAGTACTTC.

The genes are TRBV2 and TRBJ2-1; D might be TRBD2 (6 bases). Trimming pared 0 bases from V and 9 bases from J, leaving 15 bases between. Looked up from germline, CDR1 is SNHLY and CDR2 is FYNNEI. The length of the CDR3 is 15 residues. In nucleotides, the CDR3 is TGTGCCAGCAGTGAAGCGGGAGGTTTCCACCTTGAGCAGTTCTTC. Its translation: CASSEAGGFHLEQFF.

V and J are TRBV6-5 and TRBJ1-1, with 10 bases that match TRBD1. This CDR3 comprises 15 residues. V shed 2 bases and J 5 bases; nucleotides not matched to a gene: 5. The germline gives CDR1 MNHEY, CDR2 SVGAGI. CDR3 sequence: CASSYPTGGETEAFF. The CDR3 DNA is TGTGCCAGCAGTTACCCGACAGGGGGCGAAACTGAAGCTTTCTTT.

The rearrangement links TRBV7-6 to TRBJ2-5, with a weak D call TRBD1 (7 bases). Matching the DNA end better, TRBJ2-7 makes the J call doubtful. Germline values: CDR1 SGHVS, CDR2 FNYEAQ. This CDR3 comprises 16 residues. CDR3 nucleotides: TGTGCCAGCAGCGTCCTGATTTTCGGGAGACAGGGCGAGCAGTACTTC. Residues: CASSVLIFGRQGEQYF.

The CDR3 bases are TGTGCCAGTACCCCGGACAGGTTAATAAAGGATGACTATGGCTACACCTTC. Its protein product is CASTPDRLIKDDYGYTF. This chain connects TRBV19 to TRBJ1-2; 7 nucleotides line up with TRBD1. CDR1 LNHDA and CDR2 SQIVND come from the germline V gene (reference sequence). The CDR3 runs to 17 residues. Germline trimming cut 7 bases from V and 3 bases from J; bases unmatched to any gene: 17.

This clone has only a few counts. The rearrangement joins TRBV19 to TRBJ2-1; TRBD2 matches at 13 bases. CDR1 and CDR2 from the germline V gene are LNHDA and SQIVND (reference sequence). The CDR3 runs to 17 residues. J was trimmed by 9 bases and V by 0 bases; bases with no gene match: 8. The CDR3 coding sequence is TGTGCCAGTAGTATAGAACTAGCGGGGGGGCTCAGACGTGAGCAGTTCTTC. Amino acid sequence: CASSIELAGGLRREQFF. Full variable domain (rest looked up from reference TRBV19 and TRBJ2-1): DGGITQSPKYLFRKEGQNVTLSCEQNLNHDAMYWYRQDPGQGLRLIYYSQIVNDFQKGDIAEGYSVSREKKESFPLTVTSAQKNPTAFYLCASSIELAGGLRREQFFGPGTRLTVL.